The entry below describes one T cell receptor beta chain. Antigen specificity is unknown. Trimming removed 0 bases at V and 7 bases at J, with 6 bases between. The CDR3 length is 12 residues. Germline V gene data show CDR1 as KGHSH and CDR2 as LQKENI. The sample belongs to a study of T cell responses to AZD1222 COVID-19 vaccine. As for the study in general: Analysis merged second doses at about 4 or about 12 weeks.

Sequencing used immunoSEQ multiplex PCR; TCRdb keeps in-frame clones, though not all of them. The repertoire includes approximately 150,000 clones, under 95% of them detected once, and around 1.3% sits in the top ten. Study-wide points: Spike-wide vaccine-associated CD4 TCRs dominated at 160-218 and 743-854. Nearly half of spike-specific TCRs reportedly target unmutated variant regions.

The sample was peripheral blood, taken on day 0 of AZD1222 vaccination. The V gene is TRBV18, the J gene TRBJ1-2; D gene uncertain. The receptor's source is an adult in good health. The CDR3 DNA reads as TGTGCCAGCTCACCACCGGGGTTTGGCTACACCTTC. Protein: CASSPPGFGYTF.